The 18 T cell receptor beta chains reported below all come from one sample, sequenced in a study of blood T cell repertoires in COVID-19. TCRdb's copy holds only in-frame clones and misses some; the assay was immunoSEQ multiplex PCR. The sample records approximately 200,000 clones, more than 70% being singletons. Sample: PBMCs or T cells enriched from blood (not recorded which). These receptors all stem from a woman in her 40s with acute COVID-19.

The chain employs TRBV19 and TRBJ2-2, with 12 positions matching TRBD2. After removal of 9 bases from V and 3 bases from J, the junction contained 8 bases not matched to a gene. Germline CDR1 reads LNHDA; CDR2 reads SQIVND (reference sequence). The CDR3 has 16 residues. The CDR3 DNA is TGTGCCAGCACAGAGCCTAGCGGGGGGGACACCGGGGAGCTGTTTTTT. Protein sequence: CASTEPSGGDTGELFF.

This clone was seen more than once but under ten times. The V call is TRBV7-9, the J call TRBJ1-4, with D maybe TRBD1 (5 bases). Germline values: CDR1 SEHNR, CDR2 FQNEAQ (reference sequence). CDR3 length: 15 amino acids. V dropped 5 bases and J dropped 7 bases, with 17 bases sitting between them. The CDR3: CASSPRARVGEKLFF. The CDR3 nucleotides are TGTGCCAGCAGCCCCCGAGCCAGGGTCGGTGAAAAACTGTTTTTT.

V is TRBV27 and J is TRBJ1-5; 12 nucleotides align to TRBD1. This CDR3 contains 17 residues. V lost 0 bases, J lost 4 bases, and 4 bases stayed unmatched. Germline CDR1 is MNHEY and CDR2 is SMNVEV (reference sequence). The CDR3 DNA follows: TGTGCCAGCAGTTTATCCGGGACAGGGGGCTGGAATCAGCCCCAGCATTTT. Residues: CASSLSGTGGWNQPQHF.

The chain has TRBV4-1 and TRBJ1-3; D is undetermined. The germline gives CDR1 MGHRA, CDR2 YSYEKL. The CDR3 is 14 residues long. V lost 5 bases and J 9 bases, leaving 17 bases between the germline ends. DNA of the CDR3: TGCGCCAGCAGCAGCCCAACTAGGGAGGGCACCATATATTTT. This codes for CASSSPTREGTIYF.

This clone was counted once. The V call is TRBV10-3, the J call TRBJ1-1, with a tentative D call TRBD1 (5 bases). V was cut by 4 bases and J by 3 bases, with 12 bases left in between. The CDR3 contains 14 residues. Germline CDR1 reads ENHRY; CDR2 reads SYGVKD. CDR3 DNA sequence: TGTGCCATCAGTGTTAAGGCAGGGCACACTGAAGCTTTCTTT. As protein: CAISVKAGHTEAFF.

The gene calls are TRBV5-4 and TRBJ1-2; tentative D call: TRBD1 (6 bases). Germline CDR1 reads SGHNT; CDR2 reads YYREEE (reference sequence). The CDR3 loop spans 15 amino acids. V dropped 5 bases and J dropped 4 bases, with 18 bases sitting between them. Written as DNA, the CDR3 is TGTGCCAGCAGTCGAGAGGCGGGGGGCGGCTATGGCTACACCTTC. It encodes CASSREAGGGYGYTF.

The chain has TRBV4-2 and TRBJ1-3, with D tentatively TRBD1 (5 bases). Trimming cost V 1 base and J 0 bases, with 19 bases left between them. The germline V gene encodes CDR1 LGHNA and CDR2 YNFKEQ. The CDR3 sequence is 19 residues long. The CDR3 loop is CASSQVDGGGNPSGNTIYF. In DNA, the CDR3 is TGTGCCAGCAGCCAAGTTGATGGGGGGGGAAACCCCTCTGGAAACACCATATATTTT.

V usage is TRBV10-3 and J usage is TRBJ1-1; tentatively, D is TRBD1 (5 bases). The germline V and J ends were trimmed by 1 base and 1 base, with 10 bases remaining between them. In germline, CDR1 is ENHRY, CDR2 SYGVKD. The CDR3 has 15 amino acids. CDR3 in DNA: TGTGCCATCAGTGAGTATCGGGGGAGGAACACTGAAGCTTTCTTT. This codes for CAISEYRGRNTEAFF.

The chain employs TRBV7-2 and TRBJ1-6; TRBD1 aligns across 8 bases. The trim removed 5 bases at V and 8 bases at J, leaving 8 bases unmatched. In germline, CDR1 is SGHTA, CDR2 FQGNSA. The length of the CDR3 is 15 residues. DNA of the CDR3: TGTGCCAGCAGCCCCCGACAGGGGAGGGATTCACCCCTCCACTTT. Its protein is CASSPRQGRDSPLHF.

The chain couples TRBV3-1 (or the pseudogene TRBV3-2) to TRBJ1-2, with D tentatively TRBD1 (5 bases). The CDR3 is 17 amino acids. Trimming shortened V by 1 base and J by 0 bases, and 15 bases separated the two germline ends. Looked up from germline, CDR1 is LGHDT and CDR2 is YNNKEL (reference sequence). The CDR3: CASSQGGGTYSNYGYTF. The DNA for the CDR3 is TGTGCCAGCAGCCAAGGGGGGGGAACTTACTCTAACTATGGCTACACCTTC.

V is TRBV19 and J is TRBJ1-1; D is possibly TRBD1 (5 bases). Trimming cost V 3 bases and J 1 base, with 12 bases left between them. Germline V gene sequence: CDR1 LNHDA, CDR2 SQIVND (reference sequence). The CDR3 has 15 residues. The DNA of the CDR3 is TGTGCCAGTAGTATCGGGGGTACCTCGAACACTGAAGCTTTCTTT. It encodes CASSIGGTSNTEAFF.

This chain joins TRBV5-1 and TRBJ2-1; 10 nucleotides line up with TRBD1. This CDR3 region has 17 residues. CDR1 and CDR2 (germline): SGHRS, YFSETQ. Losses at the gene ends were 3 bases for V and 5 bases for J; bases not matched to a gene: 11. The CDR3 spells CASSSDRGTRWNNEQFF. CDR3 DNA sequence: TGCGCCAGCAGCTCGGACAGGGGGACAAGGTGGAACAATGAGCAGTTCTTC.

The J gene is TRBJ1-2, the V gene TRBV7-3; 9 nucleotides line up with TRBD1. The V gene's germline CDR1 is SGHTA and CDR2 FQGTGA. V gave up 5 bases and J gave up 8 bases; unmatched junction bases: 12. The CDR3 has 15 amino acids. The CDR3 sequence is CASSPVPGTGRGYTF. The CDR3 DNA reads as TGTGCCAGCAGCCCTGTACCCGGGACAGGGAGAGGCTACACCTTC.

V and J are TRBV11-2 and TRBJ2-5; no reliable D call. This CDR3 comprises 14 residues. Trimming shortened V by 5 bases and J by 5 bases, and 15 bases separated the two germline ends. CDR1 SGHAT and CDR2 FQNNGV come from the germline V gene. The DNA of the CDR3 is TGTGCCAGCAGCCGAGCCGGGTTTTGGGAGACCCAGTACTTC. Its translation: CASSRAGFWETQYF.

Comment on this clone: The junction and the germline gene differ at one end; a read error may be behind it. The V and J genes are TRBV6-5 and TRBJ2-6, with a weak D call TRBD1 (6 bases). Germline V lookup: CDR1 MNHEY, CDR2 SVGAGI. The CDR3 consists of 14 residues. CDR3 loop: CASSSQGWANVLTF. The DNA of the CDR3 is TGTGCCAGCAGTTCACAGGGTTGGGCTAACGTCCTGACTTTC.

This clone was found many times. CDR3 sequence (DNA): TGCGCCAGCAGCCAATATGCAGGGGGCGGTGGCACTGAAGCTTTCTTT. This encodes CASSQYAGGGGTEAFF. The chain recombines TRBV4-3 with TRBJ1-1, with TRBD1 matching over 8 bases. V shed 2 bases and J 4 bases; nucleotides not matched to a gene: 9. CDR3 length: 16 amino acids. From germline, CDR1 is LGHNA and CDR2 YSLEER.

The CDR3 DNA sequence: TGTGCCAGCAGTGAGGACAGTTACAGCTCCTATAATTCACCCCTCCACTTT. Amino acids: CASSEDSYSSYNSPLHF. The rearrangement uses TRBV6-1 and TRBJ1-6; D may be TRBD1 (6 bases). V was cut by 3 bases and J by 0 bases, with 12 bases left in between. CDR3 length: 17 amino acids. Per germline, CDR1 MNHNS and CDR2 SASEGT.

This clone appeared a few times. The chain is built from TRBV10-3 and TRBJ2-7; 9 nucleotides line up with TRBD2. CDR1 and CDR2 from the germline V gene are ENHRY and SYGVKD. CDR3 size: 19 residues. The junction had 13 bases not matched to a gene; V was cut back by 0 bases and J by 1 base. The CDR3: CAISESRLAGPQRSYEQYF. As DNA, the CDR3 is TGTGCCATCAGTGAGTCGAGGCTAGCGGGGCCTCAAAGATCCTACGAGCAGTACTTC.